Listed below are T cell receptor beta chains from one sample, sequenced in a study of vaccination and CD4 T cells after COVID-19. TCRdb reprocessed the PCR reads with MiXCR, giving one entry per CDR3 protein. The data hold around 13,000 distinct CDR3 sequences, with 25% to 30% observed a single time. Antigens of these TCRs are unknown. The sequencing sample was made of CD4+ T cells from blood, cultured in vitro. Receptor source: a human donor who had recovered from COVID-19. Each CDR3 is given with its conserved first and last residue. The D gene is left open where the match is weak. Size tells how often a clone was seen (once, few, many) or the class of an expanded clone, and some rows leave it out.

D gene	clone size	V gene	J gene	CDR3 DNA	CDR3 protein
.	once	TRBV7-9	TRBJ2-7	TGTGCCAGCACCCCGAGGGAATTTTACGAGCAGTACTTC	CASTPREFYEQYF
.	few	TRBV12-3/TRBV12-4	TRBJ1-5	TGTGCCAGCAGTTGGTCCGTAGAAGGACGTAATCAGCCCCAGCATTTT	CASSWSVEGRNQPQHF
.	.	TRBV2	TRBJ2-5	TGTGCCAGCAGTGACAGGGGCCTCCAAGAGACCCAGTACTTC	CASSDRGLQETQYF
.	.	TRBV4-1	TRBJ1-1	TGCGCCAGCAGCCAAGTCGGGGCAGGGCGAACTGAAGCTTTCTTT	CASSQVGAGRTEAFF
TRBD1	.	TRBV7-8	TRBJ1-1	TGTGCCAGCAGCTTAAATTTGATAGGGCAGGGGGGATGGGACGCTGAAGCTTTCTTT	CASSLNLIGQGGWDAEAFF
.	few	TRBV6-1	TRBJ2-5	TGTGCCAGCAGCCTACAAGGGGAGACCCAGTACTTC	CASSLQGETQYF
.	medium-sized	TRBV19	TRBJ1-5	TGTGCCAGTAGTGGGCAGGGGAATAGCAATCAGCCCCAGCATTTT	CASSGQGNSNQPQHF
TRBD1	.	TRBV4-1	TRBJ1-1	TGCGCCAGCAGCCAAAATTTTGGACAGGGGGTAGGTGAAGCTTTCTTT	CASSQNFGQGVGEAFF
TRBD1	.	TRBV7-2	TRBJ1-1	TGTGCCAGCAGCCTCATTCCCGGGACAGGGGATAACACTGAAGCTTTCTTT	CASSLIPGTGDNTEAFF
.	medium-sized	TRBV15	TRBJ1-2	TGTGCCACCAGCAGGCTTCAAGGGGCCTCCGGGGAAGGCTCTAGAGGCTACACCTTC	CATSRLQGASGEGSRGYTF
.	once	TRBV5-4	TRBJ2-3	TGTGCCAGCAGGCACTCGTCTAGCACAGATACGCAGTATTTT	CASRHSSSTDTQYF
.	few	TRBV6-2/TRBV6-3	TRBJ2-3	TGTGCCAGCAGCGTTCCCGGGCTAGCCCAAACAGATACGCAGTATTTT	CASSVPGLAQTDTQYF
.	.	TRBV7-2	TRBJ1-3	TGTGCCAGCAGCTTAGTCGATCAGCCTGGAAACACCATATATTTT	CASSLVDQPGNTIYF
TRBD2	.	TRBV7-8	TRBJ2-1	TGTGCCAGCAGCCCGCGGGGGGCCGGAAATGAGCAGTTCTTC	CASSPRGAGNEQFF
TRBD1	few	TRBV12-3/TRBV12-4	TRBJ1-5	TGTGCCAGCAGTTTGGGGCAGGGGGATCAGCCCCAGCATTTT	CASSLGQGDQPQHF
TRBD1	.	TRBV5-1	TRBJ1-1	TGCGCCAGCAGGATGACAGGGAATACTGAAGCTTTCTTT	CASRMTGNTEAFF
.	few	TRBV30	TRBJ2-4	TGTGCCTGGATGACGGGGTCGGGGGTTTCCAAAAACATTCAGTACTTC	CAWMTGSGVSKNIQYF
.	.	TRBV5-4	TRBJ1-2	TGTGCCAGCAGCTCCTCGACAGGAACCTACTATGGCTACACCTTC	CASSSSTGTYYGYTF
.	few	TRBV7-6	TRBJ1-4	TGTGCCAGCAGTTTCTCGGAGATACCTAATGAAAAACTGTTTTTT	CASSFSEIPNEKLFF
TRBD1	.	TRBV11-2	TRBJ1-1	TGTGCCAGCAGCTTAAGAACCGGACAGGGCGGCACTGAAGCTTTCTTT	CASSLRTGQGGTEAFF
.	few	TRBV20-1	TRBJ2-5	TGCAGTGCTAGGGACCTGACCCCCCAAGAGACCCAGTACTTC	CSARDLTPQETQYF
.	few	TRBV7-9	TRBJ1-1	TGTGCCAGCAGCAGGGGATATCAGGTCCCTGAAGCTTTCTTT	CASSRGYQVPEAFF
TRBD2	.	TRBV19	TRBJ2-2	TGTGCCAGTATCGTCAGCGGGGGGTCGGCCGGGGAGCTGTTTTTT	CASIVSGGSAGELFF
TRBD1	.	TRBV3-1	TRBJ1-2	TGTGCCAGCAGCCATTCAGGGGGCAGTGATGGCTACACCTTC	CASSHSGGSDGYTF